One and the same sample provided the 14 T cell receptor beta chains below, sequenced in a study of blood T cell repertoires in COVID-19. Generated by immunoSEQ multiplex PCR, the TCRdb table keeps only in-frame clones and is missing some. The sample comprises 250,000 to 300,000 clones, 85% to 90% of which are singletons, and under 2.5% rests with the top ten. Sequencing was done on a sample of PBMCs or T cells enriched from blood (not recorded which). These receptor sequences come from a woman between 55 and 75 years old who had recovered from COVID-19.

The chain is built from TRBV11-3 and TRBJ2-2; 12 nucleotides align to TRBD1. J lost 7 bases, V lost 4 bases, and 4 bases had no gene match. The CDR3 has 15 residues. Looked up from germline, CDR1 is SGHNT and CDR2 is YENEEA. CDR3 sequence reads: CASSWGQGAIGELFF. Written as DNA, the CDR3 is TGTGCCAGCAGCTGGGGACAGGGGGCAATCGGGGAGCTGTTTTTT.

The chain has TRBV5-1 and TRBJ2-7; TRBD1 matches at 7 bases. Germline V lookup: CDR1 SGHRS, CDR2 YFSETQ. V gave up 5 bases and J gave up 4 bases; unmatched junction bases: 12. The length of the CDR3 is 15 residues. CDR3 protein: CASSFMPGQTYEQYF. Here the CDR3 DNA reads TGCGCCAGCAGTTTTATGCCGGGACAGACGTACGAGCAGTACTTC. Drawing the rest from reference TRBV5-1 and TRBJ2-7, the complete variable domain is KAGVTQTPRYLIKTRGQQVTLSCSPISGHRSVSWYQQTPGQGLQFLFEYFSETQRNKGNFPGRFSGRQFSNSRSEMNVSTLELGDSALYLCASSFMPGQTYEQYFGPGTRLTVT.

This clone has more than one count but fewer than ten. This chain connects TRBV28 to TRBJ2-1; D is perhaps TRBD1 (5 bases). Germline values: CDR1 MDHEN, CDR2 SYDVKM. V was trimmed by 2 bases and J by 7 bases, leaving 9 bases between them. There are 13 residues in the CDR3. This CDR3 reads CASSLMGRNEQFF. The CDR3 region has the DNA TGTGCCAGCAGTTTAATGGGGCGGAATGAGCAGTTCTTC. Together with reference TRBV28 and TRBJ2-1, the CDR3 gives the full variable domain: DVKVTQSSRYLVKRTGEKVFLECVQDMDHENMFWYRQDPGLGLRLIYFSYDVKMKEKGDIPEGYSVSREKKERFSLILESASTNQTSMYLCASSLMGRNEQFFGPGTRLTVL.

This chain connects TRBV29-1 to TRBJ1-4; 9 bases align to TRBD1. This CDR3 region has 13 residues. With V trimmed by 6 bases and J by 8 bases, 7 bases remained unmatched. Per germline, CDR1 SQVTM and CDR2 ANQGSEA. CDR3 sequence reads: CSVLTGGDEKLFF. The DNA for the CDR3 is TGCAGCGTATTAACAGGGGGCGACGAAAAACTGTTTTTT. The full variable domain, in which reference TRBV29-1 and TRBJ1-4 provide the parts outside the CDR3, is SAVISQKPSRDICQRGTSLTIQCQVDSQVTMMFWYRQQPGQSLTLIATANQGSEATYESGFVIDKFPISRPNLTFSTLTVSNMSPEDSSIYLCSVLTGGDEKLFFGSGTQLSVL.

This chain connects TRBV5-1 to TRBJ2-6, with D maybe TRBD1 (6 bases). This CDR3 has 19 residues. V was pared by 4 bases and J by 0 bases, with 20 bases between. The germline CDR1 and CDR2 sequences are SGHRS and YFSETQ. In DNA, the CDR3 is TGCGCCAGCAGCCCGGCCCTTCCACAGGGATACTCTGGGGCCAACGTCCTGACTTTC. It translates to CASSPALPQGYSGANVLTF.

This rearrangement joins TRBV4-1 to TRBJ1-4; 7 nucleotides match TRBD1. Germline-derived CDR1 and CDR2 are MGHRA and YSYEKL. V gave up 5 bases and J gave up 2 bases; unmatched junction bases: 8. The length of the CDR3 is 16 residues. The CDR3 DNA reads TGCGCCAGCAGCAAAACAGGGGAAGGGACTAATGAAAAACTGTTTTTT. The encoded protein is CASSKTGEGTNEKLFF.

The V and J genes are TRBV5-5 and TRBJ1-5; the D is unclear. The CDR3 is 16 amino acids. The V and J ends lost 0 bases and 2 bases respectively, with 12 bases between them. Germline V CDR1 and CDR2: SGHKS, YYEKEE (reference sequence). This chain's CDR3 is CASSLGTVSGNQPQHF. CDR3 DNA: TGTGCCAGCAGCTTGGGAACAGTTTCGGGCAATCAGCCCCAGCATTTT.

The chain is built from TRBV5-1 and TRBJ2-3; D may be TRBD1 (6 bases). Trimming removed 4 bases at V and 0 bases at J, with 12 bases between. Germline V lookup: CDR1 SGHRS, CDR2 YFSETQ. This CDR3 region has 15 residues. The CDR3 protein is CASSLQGFSTDTQYF. The CDR3 nucleotides read TGCGCCAGCAGCCTACAGGGATTCAGCACAGATACGCAGTATTTT. Full variable domain (remainder filled in from reference TRBV5-1 and TRBJ2-3): KAGVTQTPRYLIKTRGQQVTLSCSPISGHRSVSWYQQTPGQGLQFLFEYFSETQRNKGNFPGRFSGRQFSNSRSEMNVSTLELGDSALYLCASSLQGFSTDTQYFGPGTRLTVL.

This clone was detected only once. The chain recombines TRBV7-9 with TRBJ1-4, with D hard to call. V lost 4 bases to trimming and J lost 7 bases, with 13 bases between them. The length of the CDR3 is 14 residues. CDR1 is SEHNR, CDR2 FQNEAQ, per germline (reference sequence). CDR3 DNA: TGTGCCAGCAGCTACTTATTCGGTGGTGAAAAACTGTTTTTT. It specifies CASSYLFGGEKLFF.

The rearrangement links TRBV28 to TRBJ2-3; 8 bases match TRBD1. The length of the CDR3 is 15 residues. V dropped 5 bases and J dropped 1; count of bases not matched to a gene: 5. Germline V lookup: CDR1 MDHEN, CDR2 SYDVKM. The CDR3 loop is CASSSRGLGTDTQYF. In DNA, the CDR3 is TGTGCCAGCAGTAGCAGGGGGCTGGGCACAGATACGCAGTATTTT.

CDR3 region: CSALKRSTDTQYF. CDR3 coding DNA: TGCAGCGCCTTAAAGAGGTCCACAGATACGCAGTATTTT. The V gene is TRBV29-1, the J gene TRBJ2-3; D ambiguous. Germline V gene sequence: CDR1 SQVTM, CDR2 ANQGSEA. The ends were cut back, 7 bases at V and 2 bases at J, with 13 bases in the middle. This CDR3 contains 13 residues.

The rearrangement uses TRBV12-3 or TRBV12-4 and TRBJ2-1, with a tentative D call TRBD2 (6 bases). Deletions cut 5 bases from V and 7 bases from J, with 9 bases between. This CDR3 region has 12 residues. The CDR3 DNA reads as TGTGCCAGCAGTGTCCGGGGGAATGAGCAGTTCTTC. Its protein product is CASSVRGNEQFF.

The gene calls are TRBV24-1 and TRBJ2-7; TRBD1 matches at 12 bases. Germline lookup yields CDR1 KGHDR and CDR2 SFDVKD. This CDR3 has 15 residues. Unmatched junction bases numbered 5, after V lost 3 bases and J lost 6 bases. The CDR3 DNA reads as TGTGCCACCAGTGATCCCCGGGACAGGGGGCTCGAGCAGTACTTC. Residues: CATSDPRDRGLEQYF.

CDR3 bases: TGTGCCAGCAGCGCCTCACTAGCGGGGTCCCTGGGAGAGCAGTTCTTC. Protein sequence: CASSASLAGSLGEQFF. The rearrangement links TRBV7-3 to TRBJ2-1, with 10 bases aligning to TRBD2. Germline-derived CDR1 and CDR2 are SGHTA and FQGTGA. The CDR3 has 16 residues. V was pared by 5 bases and J by 10 bases, with 14 bases of the junction left unmatched.